Given below is one T cell receptor (beta chain) in context. Mismatch with germline at one junction end may stem from a read error. Researchers prepared the TCRbeta library using unique molecular identifiers, the study reports. From the PCR reads, TCRdb called clonotypes with MiXCR, one entry per CDR3 protein. The profile shows 230,000 or so distinct CDR3 sequences, around 13% of them singletons. The sample comes from a study of T-cell reconstitution after alpha-beta-depleted transplantation in children. The CDR3 spans 14 residues. The germline CDR1 and CDR2 sequences are SEHNR and FQNEAQ (reference sequence).

Sequenced here: PBMCs from the stem cell graft donor, sampled from the stem cell graft. The chain carries TRBV7-9 and TRBJ2-5, with TRBD2 identical over 10 bases. The TCR comes from a human donor who donated a stem cell graft to a child with acute lymphoblastic leukemia. CDR3 DNA: TGTGCCAGCAGCGGGAGCGGGGGGGCAGAGCCCCAGTACTTC. Translating it yields CASSGSGGAEPQYF.